Listed below are T cell receptor beta chains from one sample, sequenced in a study of blood T cell repertoires in COVID-19. Here immunoSEQ multiplex PCR was the method, and the copy in TCRdb shows in-frame clones only, minus some. This sample has around 250,000 clones; 86% occur once, and the top ten carry around 6%. The sequenced material came from peripheral blood. These receptors came from a woman of 80 years or more with COVID-19, enrolled during active disease. The CDR3 runs from the conserved cysteine through the conserved F or W. D genes are given only for firm matches. Clone size is not always given. Where it is, it says once, few, many or a class for expanded clones.

V gene	J gene	D gene	clone size	CDR3 DNA	CDR3 protein
TRBV11-2	TRBJ2-5	NA	few	TGTGCCAGCAGCCCAGACACGGCGGGGCGGACCCAGTACTTC	CASSPDTAGRTQYF
TRBV3-1/TRBV3-2	TRBJ1-2	TRBD1	NA	TGTGCCAGCATGACAGGGGGCGCGGGCTACACCTTC	CASMTGGAGYTF
TRBV10-3	TRBJ1-1	NA	NA	TGTGCCATCAGTGAAAACTTGGGGGGGGTGAACACTGAAGCTTTCTTT	CAISENLGGVNTEAFF
TRBV11-2	TRBJ1-1	NA	NA	TGTGCCAGCAGCTTAGGGGGCCACACTGAAGCTTTCTTT	CASSLGGHTEAFF
TRBV19	TRBJ1-2	NA	NA	TGTGCCAGTAGTATGGAGGGCGGCAGGCCCCATGGCTACACCTTC	CASSMEGGRPHGYTF
TRBV6-6	TRBJ2-1	NA	NA	TGTGCCAGCAGTACCTCAGGGGTTTTCAATGAGCAGTTCTTC	CASSTSGVFNEQFF
TRBV3-1/TRBV3-2	TRBJ2-2	TRBD1	NA	TGTGCCAGCAACCACCAGGGGGCCGCCGGGGAGCTGTTTTTT	CASNHQGAAGELFF
TRBV6-5	TRBJ1-6	NA	NA	TGTGCCAGCAGTTACACCCCGCAGGCTCGGGGGTCACCCCTCCACTTT	CASSYTPQARGSPLHF
TRBV6-5	TRBJ2-6	NA	NA	TGTGCCAGCAGTTCCACCCCTACGCTGGGGGCCAACGTCCTGACTTTC	CASSSTPTLGANVLTF
TRBV4-2	TRBJ1-1	NA	NA	TGTGCCAGCAGCCAAGATGTCGGGGCTGAAGCTTTCTTT	CASSQDVGAEAFF
TRBV10-3	TRBJ2-2	NA	once	TGTGCCATCAGTGAGGAGGCATTTACCACCGGGGAGCTGTTTTTT	CAISEEAFTTGELFF
TRBV3-1/TRBV3-2	TRBJ1-5	NA	NA	TGTGCCAGTTCACATAGCAATCAGCCCCAGCATTTT	CASSHSNQPQHF
TRBV18	TRBJ2-1	TRBD2	NA	TGTGCCAGCTCACCCCGAGGTAGCGGGGTGGCATACAATGAGCAGTTCTTC	CASSPRGSGVAYNEQFF
TRBV9	TRBJ1-1	NA	NA	TGTGCCAGCAGCGTAGGGGGTCTGGGGGCCGAAGCTTTCTTT	CASSVGGLGAEAFF
TRBV11-3	TRBJ2-7	NA	NA	TGTGCCAGCAGCCCTGAATCCAGGGTGGGTGAGCAGTACTTC	CASSPESRVGEQYF
TRBV5-4	TRBJ1-1	TRBD1	NA	TGTGCCAGCAGCCTAGGACAGGGGATATTGAACACTGAAGCTTTCTTT	CASSLGQGILNTEAFF
TRBV5-1	TRBJ2-3	NA	NA	TGCGCCAGCAGCTTGGGGGACTTAGGCACAGATACGCAGTATTTT	CASSLGDLGTDTQYF